The rows below give T cell receptor beta chains drawn from one sample of a study of blood T cell repertoires in COVID-19. Sequenced by immunoSEQ multiplex PCR; TCRdb stores in-frame clones only, minus some. Among under 200,000 clones listed, around 87% were seen once. Material for sequencing was PBMCs or T cells enriched from blood (not recorded which). The receptors come from a woman in her forties or fifties who had recovered from COVID-19. CDR3s include the opening cysteine and the closing phenylalanine or tryptophan. D genes are given only for firm matches. Some rows have no size entry. The others give once, few or many, or a class for an expanded clone.

d_call: NA
clone_size: NA
v_call: TRBV18
j_call: TRBJ1-2
cdr3_nt: TGTGCCAGCTCACCGTCCCTGAACTATGGCTACACCTTC
cdr3_aa: CASSPSLNYGYTF

d_call: NA
clone_size: NA
v_call: TRBV5-6
j_call: TRBJ1-5
cdr3_nt: TGTGCCAGCAGCTTGGCAGGTAATCAGCCCCAGCATTTT
cdr3_aa: CASSLAGNQPQHF

d_call: NA
clone_size: NA
v_call: TRBV27
j_call: TRBJ2-7
cdr3_nt: TGTGCCAGTGTGGGCCTCGGCCACGAGCAGTACTTC
cdr3_aa: CASVGLGHEQYF

d_call: TRBD1
clone_size: NA
v_call: TRBV5-5
j_call: TRBJ1-2
cdr3_nt: TGTGCCAGCAGCTCCGTCCTGGGACAGGGGAACTATGGCTACACCTTC
cdr3_aa: CASSSVLGQGNYGYTF

d_call: NA
clone_size: NA
v_call: TRBV7-3
j_call: TRBJ2-5
cdr3_nt: TGTGCCAGCAGCTTAAATCCCCTAGAGACCCAGTACTTC
cdr3_aa: CASSLNPLETQYF

d_call: NA
clone_size: few
v_call: TRBV7-3
j_call: TRBJ1-1
cdr3_nt: TGTGCCAGCCGGGGGGGACACTCAAACACTGAAGCTTTCTTT
cdr3_aa: CASRGGHSNTEAFF

d_call: NA
clone_size: NA
v_call: TRBV7-8
j_call: TRBJ1-5
cdr3_nt: TGTGCCAGCAGCTTAGTAGGAGGGGTCGGCAATCAGCCCCAGCATTTT
cdr3_aa: CASSLVGGVGNQPQHF

d_call: TRBD2
clone_size: NA
v_call: TRBV9
j_call: TRBJ2-1
cdr3_nt: TGTGCCAGCAGCGTAGGGGCTAGCGGGGGGCCTGAGCAGTTCTTC
cdr3_aa: CASSVGASGGPEQFF

d_call: NA
clone_size: NA
v_call: TRBV18
j_call: TRBJ1-2
cdr3_nt: TGTGCCAGCTCACCAGACTTGGACAATCCCTCTGGCTACACCTTC
cdr3_aa: CASSPDLDNPSGYTF

d_call: NA
clone_size: NA
v_call: TRBV7-2
j_call: TRBJ1-1
cdr3_nt: TGTGCCAGCAGCTTAGGGATGGCAGCGAGGGACACTGAAGCTTTCTTT
cdr3_aa: CASSLGMAARDTEAFF

d_call: TRBD2
clone_size: NA
v_call: TRBV5-6
j_call: TRBJ2-3
cdr3_nt: TGTGCCAGCAGCATTCTAGCGGGGGGGTCCACAGATACGCAGTATTTT
cdr3_aa: CASSILAGGSTDTQYF

d_call: NA
clone_size: NA
v_call: TRBV19
j_call: TRBJ1-5
cdr3_nt: TGTGCCAGCGGATTGGGCCCCAATCAGCCCCAGCATTTT
cdr3_aa: CASGLGPNQPQHF

d_call: NA
clone_size: NA
v_call: TRBV9
j_call: TRBJ2-5
cdr3_nt: TGTGCCAGCAGCGTATTACCCAGGGGAGAGACCCAGTACTTC
cdr3_aa: CASSVLPRGETQYF

d_call: NA
clone_size: NA
v_call: TRBV10-3
j_call: TRBJ2-7
cdr3_nt: TGTGCCATCAGTGGCAGGGGATCCTCCTACGAGCAGTACTTC
cdr3_aa: CAISGRGSSYEQYF

d_call: NA
clone_size: NA
v_call: TRBV15
j_call: TRBJ2-7
cdr3_nt: TGTGCCACCAGCAGGGCCCTTACAGGGAGGGCCTACGAGCAGTACTTC
cdr3_aa: CATSRALTGRAYEQYF

d_call: TRBD1
clone_size: NA
v_call: TRBV10-3
j_call: TRBJ2-3
cdr3_nt: TGTGCCATCAGTGACCCTGGACAGGGGAAGGGAGATACGCAGTATTTT
cdr3_aa: CAISDPGQGKGDTQYF

d_call: NA
clone_size: NA
v_call: TRBV18
j_call: TRBJ1-4
cdr3_nt: TGTGCCAGCACCCTCCTGACTCGGGATGAAAAACTGTTTTTT
cdr3_aa: CASTLLTRDEKLFF

d_call: NA
clone_size: NA
v_call: TRBV11-3
j_call: TRBJ2-3
cdr3_nt: TGTGCCAGCAGCCTACCGGGGACAGATACGCAGTATTTT
cdr3_aa: CASSLPGTDTQYF

d_call: NA
clone_size: NA
v_call: TRBV7-9
j_call: TRBJ1-6
cdr3_nt: TGTGCCAGCAGCTTTTCAGGGAATAATTCACCCCTCCACTTT
cdr3_aa: CASSFSGNNSPLHF

d_call: NA
clone_size: NA
v_call: TRBV6-2/TRBV6-3
j_call: TRBJ2-4
cdr3_nt: TGTGCCAGCAGCCCACAGGGTCGGGTTGGCAAAAACATTCAGTACTTC
cdr3_aa: CASSPQGRVGKNIQYF

d_call: TRBD1
clone_size: NA
v_call: TRBV10-1
j_call: TRBJ1-1
cdr3_nt: TGCGCCAGCGACAGGGGGCGAGGCACTGAAGCTTTCTTT
cdr3_aa: CASDRGRGTEAFF

d_call: TRBD1
clone_size: NA
v_call: TRBV7-3
j_call: TRBJ1-1
cdr3_nt: TGTGCCAGCAGCCCCGGGACAGCGCTCGGGCGAGCTTTCTTT
cdr3_aa: CASSPGTALGRAFF

d_call: TRBD1
clone_size: NA
v_call: TRBV11-3
j_call: TRBJ1-6
cdr3_nt: TGTGCCAGCAGCTCCGGACAGGGTTCATCACCCCTCCACTTT
cdr3_aa: CASSSGQGSSPLHF

d_call: NA
clone_size: NA
v_call: TRBV6-6
j_call: TRBJ1-2
cdr3_nt: TGTGCCAGCAGCCGGGACTGGCTAGAAGGCTACACCTTC
cdr3_aa: CASSRDWLEGYTF

d_call: NA
clone_size: NA
v_call: TRBV19
j_call: TRBJ1-2
cdr3_nt: TGTGCCAGTAGCCCCCGGCGTGGAGCTAACTATGGCTACACCTTC
cdr3_aa: CASSPRRGANYGYTF

d_call: TRBD1
clone_size: NA
v_call: TRBV19
j_call: TRBJ2-7
cdr3_nt: TGTGCCAGTAGTGAGACAGGGGAGGTCTACGAGCAGTACTTC
cdr3_aa: CASSETGEVYEQYF

d_call: NA
clone_size: NA
v_call: TRBV25-1
j_call: TRBJ2-4
cdr3_nt: TGTGCCAGCAGTGAAGCAGGGCCAAAAAACATTCAGTACTTC
cdr3_aa: CASSEAGPKNIQYF

d_call: TRBD1
clone_size: NA
v_call: TRBV9
j_call: TRBJ2-2
cdr3_nt: TGTGCCAGCAGCGTAGTGACAGGGGGCGCCGGGGAGCTGTTTTTT
cdr3_aa: CASSVVTGGAGELFF

d_call: NA
clone_size: NA
v_call: TRBV27
j_call: TRBJ2-7
cdr3_nt: TGTGCCAGCACCCGCAGTGGAGCGGATTACGAGCAGTACTTC
cdr3_aa: CASTRSGADYEQYF

d_call: TRBD2
clone_size: NA
v_call: TRBV29-1
j_call: TRBJ2-5
cdr3_nt: TGCAGCGCTTCACGGACTAGCGGGGGACCTCAAGAGACCCAGTACTTC
cdr3_aa: CSASRTSGGPQETQYF

d_call: NA
clone_size: NA
v_call: TRBV11-2
j_call: TRBJ1-1
cdr3_nt: TGTGCCAGCAGCTTAGGGCACAGGGCCACTGAAGCTTTCTTT
cdr3_aa: CASSLGHRATEAFF

d_call: TRBD2
clone_size: once
v_call: TRBV4-3
j_call: TRBJ2-5
cdr3_nt: TGCGCCAGCAGCCAGGCCTTTGGGGGACTAGCGGGGAGCAAAGAGACCCAGTACTTC
cdr3_aa: CASSQAFGGLAGSKETQYF

d_call: NA
clone_size: once
v_call: TRBV12-3/TRBV12-4
j_call: TRBJ1-1
cdr3_nt: TGTGCCAGCAGCCAGGGACTCGGCACTGAAGCTTTCTTT
cdr3_aa: CASSQGLGTEAFF

d_call: TRBD1
clone_size: NA
v_call: TRBV5-1
j_call: TRBJ1-6
cdr3_nt: TGCGCCAGCAGCGCAGGGGGCGACCGGTATAATTCACCCCTCCACTTT
cdr3_aa: CASSAGGDRYNSPLHF

d_call: TRBD1
clone_size: NA
v_call: TRBV9
j_call: TRBJ1-2
cdr3_nt: TGTGCCAGCAGCGACCAGGGACAGGGGGCTTATGGCTACACCTTC
cdr3_aa: CASSDQGQGAYGYTF

d_call: NA
clone_size: NA
v_call: TRBV6-2/TRBV6-3
j_call: TRBJ2-5
cdr3_nt: TGTGCCAGCAGCCCCGGGAGAGAGACCCAGTACTTC
cdr3_aa: CASSPGRETQYF

d_call: NA
clone_size: NA
v_call: TRBV19
j_call: TRBJ2-7
cdr3_nt: TGTGCCAGTAGTCTCGACGGGACACCACTACGAGGGCAGTACTTC
cdr3_aa: CASSLDGTPLRGQYF

d_call: TRBD1
clone_size: once
v_call: TRBV7-2
j_call: TRBJ2-3
cdr3_nt: TGTGCCAGCAGCACATACGGGACAGGGGCCCCTAGGGTGACAGATACGCAGTATTTT
cdr3_aa: CASSTYGTGAPRVTDTQYF

d_call: NA
clone_size: NA
v_call: TRBV7-2
j_call: TRBJ1-1
cdr3_nt: TGTGCCAGCAGCCCCGGTGGTCGGGGCACTGAAGCTTTCTTT
cdr3_aa: CASSPGGRGTEAFF

d_call: NA
clone_size: NA
v_call: TRBV27
j_call: TRBJ1-1
cdr3_nt: TGTGCCAGCAGTCGCCCTGGGACCGGGGGAGCTTTCTTT
cdr3_aa: CASSRPGTGGAFF

d_call: TRBD1
clone_size: NA
v_call: TRBV16
j_call: TRBJ2-1
cdr3_nt: TGTGCCAGCAGCCAACGCCAGGACAGGGTAGGGCAGTTCTTC
cdr3_aa: CASSQRQDRVGQFF

d_call: NA
clone_size: NA
v_call: TRBV6-5
j_call: TRBJ1-2
cdr3_nt: TGTGCCAGCAGTTCGTCCGGGACATATGGCTACACCTTC
cdr3_aa: CASSSSGTYGYTF